This T cell receptor beta chain emerged from a study of T-cell memory formation after mild COVID-19. Study-level information: Most TCR clusters belonged to a single donor.

Study findings and constraints: Pre-infection memory already had some responding clones, implying cross-reactive memory joined. Most CD4+ clones that shrank were in CM and EM, while CD8+ ones turned up in EMRA.

This clonotype was counted a few times. The antigen is undetermined. This CDR3 has 16 residues. TCRdb re-analysed the 5' RACE reads in MiXCR, keeping a single row per CDR3 protein. The data contain roughly 320,000 distinct CDR3 sequences, approximately 29% of them singletons. J is TRBJ1-5 and V is TRBV3-2; the table assigns TRBD1, which was not confirmed against the DNA. TRBV3-2 is a known pseudogene. The sequenced sample consisted of PBMCs or a T cell subset sorted from them (not recorded which). This clonotype was sampled from an adult woman who had mild COVID-19 (a few samples of this study predate the infection). Cell type and time point are not known. CDR3 sequence reads: CASSPGPPYSNQPQHF. The DNA for the CDR3 is TGTGCCAGCAGTCCGGGGCCGCCTTATAGCAATCAGCCCCAGCATTTT.